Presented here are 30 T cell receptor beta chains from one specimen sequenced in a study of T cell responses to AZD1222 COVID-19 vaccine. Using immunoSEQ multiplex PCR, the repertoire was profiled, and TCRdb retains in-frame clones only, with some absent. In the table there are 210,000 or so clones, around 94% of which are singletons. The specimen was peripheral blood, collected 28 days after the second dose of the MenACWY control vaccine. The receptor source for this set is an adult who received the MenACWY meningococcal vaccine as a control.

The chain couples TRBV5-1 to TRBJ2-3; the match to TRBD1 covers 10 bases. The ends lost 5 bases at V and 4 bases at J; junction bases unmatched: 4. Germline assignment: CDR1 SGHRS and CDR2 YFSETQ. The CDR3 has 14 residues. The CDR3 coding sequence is TGCGCCAGCAGGCCGACAGGGGGCGCAGATACGCAGTATTTT. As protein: CASRPTGGADTQYF.

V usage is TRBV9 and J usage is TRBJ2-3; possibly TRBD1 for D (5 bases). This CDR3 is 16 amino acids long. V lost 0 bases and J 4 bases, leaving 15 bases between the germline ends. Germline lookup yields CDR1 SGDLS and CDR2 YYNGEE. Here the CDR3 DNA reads TGTGCCAGCAGCGTAGGTAGGCGGACCAGGGCAGATACGCAGTATTTT. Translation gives CASSVGRRTRADTQYF.

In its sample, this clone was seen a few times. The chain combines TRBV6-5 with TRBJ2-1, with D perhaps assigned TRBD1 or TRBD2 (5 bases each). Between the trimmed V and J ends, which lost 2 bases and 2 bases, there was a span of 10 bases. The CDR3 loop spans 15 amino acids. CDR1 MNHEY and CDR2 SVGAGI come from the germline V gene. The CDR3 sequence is CASSYRDQTYNEQFF. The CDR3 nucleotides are TGTGCCAGCAGTTACCGGGACCAGACCTACAATGAGCAGTTCTTC.

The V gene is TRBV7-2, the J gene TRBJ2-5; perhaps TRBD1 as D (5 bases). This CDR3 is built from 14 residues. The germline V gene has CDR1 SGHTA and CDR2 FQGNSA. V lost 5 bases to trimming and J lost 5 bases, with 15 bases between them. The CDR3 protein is CASSLAGLRETQYF. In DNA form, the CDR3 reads TGTGCCAGCAGCCTTGCAGGGCTCAGGGAGACCCAGTACTTC.

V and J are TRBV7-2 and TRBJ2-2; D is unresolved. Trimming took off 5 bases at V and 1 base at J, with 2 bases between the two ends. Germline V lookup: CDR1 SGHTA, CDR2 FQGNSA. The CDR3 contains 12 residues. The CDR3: CASSKNTGELFF. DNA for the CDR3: TGTGCCAGCAGCAAGAACACCGGGGAGCTGTTTTTT.

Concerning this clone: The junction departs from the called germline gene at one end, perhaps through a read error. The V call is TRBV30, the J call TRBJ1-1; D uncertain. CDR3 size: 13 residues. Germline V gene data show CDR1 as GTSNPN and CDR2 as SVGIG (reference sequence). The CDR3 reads CAWSVLGNAEAFF. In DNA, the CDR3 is TGTGCCTGGAGTGTACTGGGGAACGCTGAAGCTTTCTTT.

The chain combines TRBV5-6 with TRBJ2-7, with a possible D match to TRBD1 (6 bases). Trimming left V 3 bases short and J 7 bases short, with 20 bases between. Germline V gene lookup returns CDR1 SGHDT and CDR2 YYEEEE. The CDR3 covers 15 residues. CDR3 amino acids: CASSYRAPTVEEQYF. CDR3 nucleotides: TGTGCCAGCAGCTACAGGGCCCCGACGGTGGAGGAGCAGTACTTC.

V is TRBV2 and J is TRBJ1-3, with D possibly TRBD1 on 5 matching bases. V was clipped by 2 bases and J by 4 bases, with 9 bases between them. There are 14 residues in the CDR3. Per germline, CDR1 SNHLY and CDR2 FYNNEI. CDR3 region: CASSEPDKGNTIYF. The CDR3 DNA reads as TGTGCCAGCAGTGAACCGGACAAAGGAAACACCATATATTTT. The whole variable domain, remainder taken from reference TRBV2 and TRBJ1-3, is EPEVTQTPSHQVTQMGQEVILRCVPISNHLYFYWYRQILGQKVEFLVSFYNNEISEKSEIFDDQFSVERPDGSNFTLKIRSTKLEDSAMYFCASSEPDKGNTIYFGEGSWLTVV.

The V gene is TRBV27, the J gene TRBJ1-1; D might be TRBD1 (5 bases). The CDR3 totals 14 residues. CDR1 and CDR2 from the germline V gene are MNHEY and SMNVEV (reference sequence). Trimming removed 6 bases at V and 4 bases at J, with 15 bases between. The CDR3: CASRFGAWVTEAFF. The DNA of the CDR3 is TGTGCCAGCAGATTTGGGGCATGGGTCACTGAAGCTTTCTTT.

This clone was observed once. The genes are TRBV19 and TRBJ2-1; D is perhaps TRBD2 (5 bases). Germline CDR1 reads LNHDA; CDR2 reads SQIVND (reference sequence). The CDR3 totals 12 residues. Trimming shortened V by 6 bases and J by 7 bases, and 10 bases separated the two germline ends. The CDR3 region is CASRSGLNEQFF. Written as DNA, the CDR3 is TGTGCCAGTAGATCCGGACTGAATGAGCAGTTCTTC.

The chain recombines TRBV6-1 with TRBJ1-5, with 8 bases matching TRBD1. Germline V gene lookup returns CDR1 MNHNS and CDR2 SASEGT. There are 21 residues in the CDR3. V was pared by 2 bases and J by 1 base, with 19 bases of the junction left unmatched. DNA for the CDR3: TGTGCCAGCAGTGAATGGGGGGGAGGACAGGGCCTGTTTACCAGCAATCAGCCCCAGCATTTT. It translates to CASSEWGGGQGLFTSNQPQHF.

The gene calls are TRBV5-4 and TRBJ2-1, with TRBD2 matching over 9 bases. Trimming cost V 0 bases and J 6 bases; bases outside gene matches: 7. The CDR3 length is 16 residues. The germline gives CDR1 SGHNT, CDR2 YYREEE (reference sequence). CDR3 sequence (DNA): TGTGCCAGCAGCTTGGACGGTAGCGGGGGCCTCAATGAGCAGTTCTTC. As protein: CASSLDGSGGLNEQFF. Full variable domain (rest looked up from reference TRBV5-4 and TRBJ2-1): ETGVTQSPTHLIKTRGQQVTLRCSSQSGHNTVSWYQQALGQGPQFIFQYYREEENGRGNFPPRFSGLQFPNYSSELNVNALELDDSALYLCASSLDGSGGLNEQFFGPGTRLTVL.

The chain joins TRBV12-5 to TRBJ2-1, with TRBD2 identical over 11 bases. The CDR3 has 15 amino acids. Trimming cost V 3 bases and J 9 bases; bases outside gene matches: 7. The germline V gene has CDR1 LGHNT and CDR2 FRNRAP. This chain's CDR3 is CASGFGSSGRTEQFF. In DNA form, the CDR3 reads TGTGCTAGTGGTTTTGGGTCTAGCGGGAGGACTGAGCAGTTCTTC.

CDR3 nucleotides: TGTGCCAGCAGCAAAGCCCCAGCGAGTAACTATGGCTACACCTTC. Encoded protein: CASSKAPASNYGYTF. J is TRBJ1-2 and V is TRBV21-1. TRBV21-1 is reported as a pseudogene. The CDR3 is 15 amino acids.

CDR3 sequence: CASSGTGGRYEQYF. The CDR3 nucleotides are TGTGCCAGCAGCGGGACAGGGGGTCGGTACGAGCAGTACTTC. This chain joins TRBV9 and TRBJ2-7; TRBD1 agrees at 10 bases. The germline CDR1 and CDR2 sequences are SGDLS and YYNGEE. V was pared by 3 bases and J by 4 bases, with 4 bases of the junction left unmatched. The CDR3 is 14 amino acids.

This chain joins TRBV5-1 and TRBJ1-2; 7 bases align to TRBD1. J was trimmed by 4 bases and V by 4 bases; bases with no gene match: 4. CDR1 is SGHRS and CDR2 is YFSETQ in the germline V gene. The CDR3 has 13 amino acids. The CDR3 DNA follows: TGCGCCAGCAGCCCAGGACAGGCCTATGGCTACACCTTC. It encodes CASSPGQAYGYTF.

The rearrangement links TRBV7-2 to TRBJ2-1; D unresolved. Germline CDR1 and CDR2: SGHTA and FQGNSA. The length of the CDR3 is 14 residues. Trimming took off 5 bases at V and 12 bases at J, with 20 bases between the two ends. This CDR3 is CASSNGRLTYGQFF. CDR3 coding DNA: TGTGCCAGCAGCAACGGACGACTCACCTACGGGCAGTTCTTC.

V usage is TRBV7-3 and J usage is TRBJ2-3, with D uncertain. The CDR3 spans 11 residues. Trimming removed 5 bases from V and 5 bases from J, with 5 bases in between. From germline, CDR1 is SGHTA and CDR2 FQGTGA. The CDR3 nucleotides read TGTGCCAGCAGCAATGGAGATACGCAGTATTTT. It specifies CASSNGDTQYF.

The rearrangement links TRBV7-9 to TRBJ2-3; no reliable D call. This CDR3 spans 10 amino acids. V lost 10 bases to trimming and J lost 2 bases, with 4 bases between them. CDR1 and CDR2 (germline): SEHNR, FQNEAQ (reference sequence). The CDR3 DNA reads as TGTGCCACCGACACAGATACGCAGTATTTT. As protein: CATDTDTQYF.

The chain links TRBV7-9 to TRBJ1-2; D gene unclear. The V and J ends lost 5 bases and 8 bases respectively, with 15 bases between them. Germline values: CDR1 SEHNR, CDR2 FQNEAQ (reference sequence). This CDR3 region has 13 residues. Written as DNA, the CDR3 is TGTGCCAGCAGCCACACAGAAAGGGAGGGCTACACCTTC. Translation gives CASSHTEREGYTF.

CDR3: CASIGRFGYTF. CDR3 nucleotide sequence: TGTGCCAGCATCGGCAGGTTCGGCTACACCTTC. The rearrangement uses TRBV5-4 and TRBJ1-2, with D unclear. This CDR3 is 11 amino acids long. Between the trimmed V and J ends, which lost 6 bases and 8 bases, there was a span of 11 bases. The germline gives CDR1 SGHNT, CDR2 YYREEE (reference sequence).

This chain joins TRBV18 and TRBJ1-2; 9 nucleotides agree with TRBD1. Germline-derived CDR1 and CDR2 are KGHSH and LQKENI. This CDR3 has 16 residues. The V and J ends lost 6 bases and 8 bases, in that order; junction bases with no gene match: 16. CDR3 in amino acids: CASSQVGDRGDWGYTF. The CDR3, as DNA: TGTGCCAGCTCCCAAGTGGGAGACAGGGGGGATTGGGGCTACACCTTC.

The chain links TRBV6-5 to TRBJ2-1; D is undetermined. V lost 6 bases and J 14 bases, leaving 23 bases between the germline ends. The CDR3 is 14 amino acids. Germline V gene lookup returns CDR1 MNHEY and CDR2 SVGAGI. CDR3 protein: CASRVESAEEIKFF. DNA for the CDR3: TGTGCCAGCAGGGTAGAGAGTGCAGAAGAGATTAAGTTCTTC.

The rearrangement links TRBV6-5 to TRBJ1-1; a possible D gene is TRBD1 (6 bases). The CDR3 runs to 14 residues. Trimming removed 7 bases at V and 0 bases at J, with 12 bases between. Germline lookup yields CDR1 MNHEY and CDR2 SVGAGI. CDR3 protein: CASIPRGVNTEAFF. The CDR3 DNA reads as TGTGCCAGCATCCCCAGGGGAGTGAACACTGAAGCTTTCTTT.

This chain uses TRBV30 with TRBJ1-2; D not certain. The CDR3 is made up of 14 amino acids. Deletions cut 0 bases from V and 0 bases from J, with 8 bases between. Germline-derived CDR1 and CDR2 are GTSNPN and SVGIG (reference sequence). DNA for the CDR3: TGTGCCTGGAGTGTGGGCAGAGCTAACTATGGCTACACCTTC. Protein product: CAWSVGRANYGYTF.

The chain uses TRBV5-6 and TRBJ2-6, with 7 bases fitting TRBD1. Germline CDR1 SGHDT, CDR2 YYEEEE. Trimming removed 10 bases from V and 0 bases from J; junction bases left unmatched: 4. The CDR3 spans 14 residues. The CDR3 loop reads CAGTESSGANVLTF. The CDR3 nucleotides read TGTGCCGGGACAGAGAGCTCTGGGGCCAACGTCCTGACTTTC.

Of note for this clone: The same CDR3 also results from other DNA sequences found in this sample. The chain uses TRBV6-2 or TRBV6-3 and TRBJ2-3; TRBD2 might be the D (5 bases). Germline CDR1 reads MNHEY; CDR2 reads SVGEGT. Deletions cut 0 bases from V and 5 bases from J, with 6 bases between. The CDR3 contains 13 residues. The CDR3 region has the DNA TGTGCCAGCAGTTACTCAGGACTAGATACGCAGTATTTT. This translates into CASSYSGLDTQYF.

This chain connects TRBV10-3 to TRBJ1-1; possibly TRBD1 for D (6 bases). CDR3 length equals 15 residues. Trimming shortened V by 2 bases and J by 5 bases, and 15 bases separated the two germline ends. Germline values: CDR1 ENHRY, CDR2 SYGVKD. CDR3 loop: CAISEPTRGATEAFF. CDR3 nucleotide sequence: TGTGCCATCAGTGAGCCAACCAGGGGAGCTACTGAAGCTTTCTTT.

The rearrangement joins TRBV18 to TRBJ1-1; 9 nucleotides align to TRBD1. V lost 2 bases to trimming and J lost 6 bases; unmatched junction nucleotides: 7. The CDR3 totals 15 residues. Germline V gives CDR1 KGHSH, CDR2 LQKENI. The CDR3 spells CASSPYGDRVAEAFF. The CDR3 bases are TGTGCCAGCTCACCATATGGGGACAGGGTTGCTGAAGCTTTCTTT. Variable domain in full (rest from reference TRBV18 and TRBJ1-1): NAGVMQNPRHLVRRRGQEARLRCSPMKGHSHVYWYRQLPEEGLKFMVYLQKENIIDESGMPKERFSAEFPKEGPSILRIQQVVRGDSAAYFCASSPYGDRVAEAFFGQGTRLTVV.

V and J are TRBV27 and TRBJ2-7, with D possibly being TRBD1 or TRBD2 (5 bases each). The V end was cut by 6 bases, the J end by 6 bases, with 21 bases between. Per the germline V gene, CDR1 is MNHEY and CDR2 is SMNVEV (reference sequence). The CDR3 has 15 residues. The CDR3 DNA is TGTGCCAGCAGGATAGCGACAGAGACCTACTTCGAGCAGTACTTC. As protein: CASRIATETYFEQYF.